This record concerns one T cell receptor beta chain sequence. The CDR3 covers 13 residues. The germline V gene has CDR1 GTSNPN and CDR2 SVGIG (reference sequence). V lost 1 base and J 7 bases, leaving 13 bases between the germline ends. The entry originates in a study of shared T cell receptors in the human thymus. TCRdb keeps only in-frame clones here, not all; method: immunoSEQ multiplex PCR. The sample includes approximately 400,000 clones, about 95% seen only once; the top ten take 0.02%. The source is a human donor. The specimen was thymocytes. The chain employs TRBV30 and TRBJ1-2; D perhaps matches TRBD1 (6 bases). The CDR3 coding sequence is TGTGCCTGGAGTGCCGGGGGGCGTTCTGGCTACACCTTC. The encoded protein is CAWSAGGRSGYTF.